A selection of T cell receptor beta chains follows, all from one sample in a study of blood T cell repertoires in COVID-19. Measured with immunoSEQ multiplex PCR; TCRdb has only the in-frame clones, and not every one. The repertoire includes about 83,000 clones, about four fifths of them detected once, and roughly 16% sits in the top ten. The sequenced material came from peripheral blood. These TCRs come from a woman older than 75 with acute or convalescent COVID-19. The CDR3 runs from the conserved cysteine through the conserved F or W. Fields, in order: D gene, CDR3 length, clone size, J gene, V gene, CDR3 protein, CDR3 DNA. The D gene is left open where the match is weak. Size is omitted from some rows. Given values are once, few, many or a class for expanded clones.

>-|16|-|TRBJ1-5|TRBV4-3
CASSQDQGGSNQPQHF
TGCGCCAGCAGCCAAGATCAGGGTGGGAGCAATCAGCCCCAGCATTTT
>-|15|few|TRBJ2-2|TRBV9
CASSVELLRGGELFF
TGTGCCAGCAGCGTAGAGCTACTCCGGGGCGGGGAGCTGTTTTTT
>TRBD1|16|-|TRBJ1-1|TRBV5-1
CASRYPQTGFNTEAFF
TGCGCCAGCAGATACCCTCAGACAGGGTTTAACACTGAAGCTTTCTTT
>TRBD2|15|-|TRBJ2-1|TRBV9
CASSGLAGGQDEQFF
TGTGCCAGCAGCGGACTAGCGGGGGGGCAGGATGAGCAGTTCTTC
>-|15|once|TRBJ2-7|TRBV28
CASSLPAGASYEQYF
TGTGCCAGCAGTTTACCGGCGGGGGCATCCTACGAGCAGTACTTC
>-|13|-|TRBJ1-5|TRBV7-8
CASSSTDDQPQHF
TGTGCCAGCAGCTCCACTGATGATCAGCCCCAGCATTTT
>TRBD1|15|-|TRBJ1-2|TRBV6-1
CASSEAWTGGKGYTF
TGTGCCAGCAGTGAAGCGTGGACAGGGGGCAAGGGCTACACCTTC
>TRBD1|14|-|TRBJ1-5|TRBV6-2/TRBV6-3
CASSLGQGNQPQHF
TGTGCCAGCAGTTTGGGACAGGGCAATCAGCCCCAGCATTTT
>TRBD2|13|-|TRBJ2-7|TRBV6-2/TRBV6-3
CASSRGGNYEQYF
TGTGCCAGCAGCCGCGGGGGAAACTACGAGCAGTACTTC
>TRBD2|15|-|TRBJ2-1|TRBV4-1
CASSSAGGAYNEQFF
TGCGCCAGCAGCTCCGCGGGGGGGGCGTACAATGAGCAGTTCTTC
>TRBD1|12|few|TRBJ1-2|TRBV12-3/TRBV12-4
CASRGTGRGYTF
TGTGCCAGCAGAGGGACAGGTCGTGGCTACACCTTC
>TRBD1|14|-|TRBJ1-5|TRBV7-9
CASSADRGDQPQHF
TGTGCCAGCAGCGCCGACAGGGGCGATCAGCCCCAGCATTTT
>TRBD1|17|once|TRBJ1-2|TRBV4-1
CASSQDVERGRDYGYTF
TGCGCCAGCAGCCAAGACGTGGAGAGGGGGCGCGACTATGGCTACACCTTC
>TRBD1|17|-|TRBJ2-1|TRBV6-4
CASSPDGDRGRYNEQFF
TGTGCCAGCAGTCCCGACGGGGACAGGGGGCGTTACAATGAGCAGTTCTTC
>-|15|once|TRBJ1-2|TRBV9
CASSVDGGGDYGYTF
TGTGCCAGCAGCGTAGATGGCGGAGGGGACTATGGCTACACCTTC
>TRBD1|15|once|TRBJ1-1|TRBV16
CASSQTRQGGTEAFF
TGTGCCAGCAGCCAAACTCGACAGGGAGGCACTGAAGCTTTCTTT
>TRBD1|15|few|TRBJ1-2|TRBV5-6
CASTPPGTANYGYTF
TGTGCCAGCACCCCCCCCGGGACAGCTAACTATGGCTACACCTTC
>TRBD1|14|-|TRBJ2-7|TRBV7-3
CASSLQAGGGEQYF
TGTGCCAGCAGCTTACAGGCAGGGGGTGGCGAGCAGTACTTC
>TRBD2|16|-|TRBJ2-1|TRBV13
CASSLFGGGDPNEQFF
TGTGCCAGCAGCTTGTTCGGGGGGGGAGACCCTAATGAGCAGTTCTTC
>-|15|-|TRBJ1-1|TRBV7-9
CASSLAYKKNTEAFF
TGTGCCAGCAGCTTAGCTTACAAGAAGAACACTGAAGCTTTCTTT
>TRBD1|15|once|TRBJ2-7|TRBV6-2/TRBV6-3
CASSTWTGGGYEQYF
TGTGCCAGCAGTACCTGGACAGGGGGCGGTTACGAGCAGTACTTC
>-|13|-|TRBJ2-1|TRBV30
CAWSRLARREQFF
TGTGCCTGGAGTCGGCTAGCACGTCGCGAGCAGTTCTTC